This T cell receptor beta chain originates from a study of CD8 T cells in ankylosing spondylitis. This clonotype was picked up a small number of times. Its cognate antigen is unknown. By quantitative 5'-RACE with molecular barcodes, the TCR beta libraries were made. TCRdb redid the calling of the 5' RACE reads with MiXCR, one entry per CDR3 protein. The sample carries 300,000 to 350,000 distinct CDR3 sequences, around 20% recorded once. General study results and limits: The study identified a TCR beta motif of fewer than 10 highly homologous variants that appeared characteristic of ankylosing spondylitis blood. Some motif variants had been reported before (in reactive arthritis synovial fluid and blood).

The CDR3 covers 16 residues. Material: blood, either unsorted or a sorted T cell fraction (not recorded which). The receptor was derived from a female donor with ankylosing spondylitis or in good health (not recorded which). The rearrangement joins TRBV3-2 to TRBJ2-3; the DNA was not used to check the table's D call, TRBD2. TRBV3-2 is described as a pseudogene. The CDR3 loop reads CASSTSGRSGTDTQYF. The DNA for the CDR3 is TGTGCCAGCAGTACTAGCGGGAGGTCTGGCACAGATACGCAGTATTTT.